Below are 11 T cell receptor beta chains sequenced from a single sample in a study of shared clonotypes between healthy human individuals. Libraries were prepared by immunoSEQ multiplex PCR; TCRdb keeps only in-frame clonotypes and omits some of them. The table includes fewer than 550,000 clones, about 80% detected once. The sample consisted of PBMCs. The receptors here all came from a woman in her thirties or forties in good health. Some clones in this sample may be carry-over from other donors' samples.

This clone was seen at least ten times. This rearrangement joins TRBV15 to TRBJ2-7; TRBD1 might be the D (6 bases). V lost 0 bases, J lost 3 bases, and 15 bases lay in between. This CDR3 is 16 amino acids long. Germline CDR1 LNHNV, CDR2 YYDKDF (reference sequence). The CDR3 DNA is TGTGCCACCAGCAGAGATTGGACAGAGATGTACTACGAGCAGTACTTC. Its translation is CATSRDWTEMYYEQYF.

This clone was seen more than once but under ten times. V gene TRBV4-1 combines with J gene TRBJ2-3, with 10 bases matching TRBD2. The CDR3 has 17 residues. CDR1 MGHRA and CDR2 YSYEKL come from the germline V gene. V was pared by 4 bases and J by 3 bases, with 10 bases of the junction left unmatched. This CDR3 is CASSPRASGSSTDTQYF. The DNA for the CDR3 is TGCGCCAGCAGCCCACGGGCTAGCGGGAGTTCGACAGATACGCAGTATTTT.

The chain recombines TRBV27 with TRBJ2-7; 10 nucleotides align to TRBD1. V dropped 6 bases and J dropped 5; count of bases not matched to a gene: 7. Germline lookup yields CDR1 MNHEY and CDR2 SMNVEV (reference sequence). The length of the CDR3 is 14 residues. CDR3 protein: CASSSGQGPHEQYF. The CDR3 nucleotides read TGTGCCAGCAGCTCGGGACAGGGGCCCCACGAGCAGTACTTC.

The chain couples TRBV15 to TRBJ1-2; maybe TRBD1 (5 bases). CDR3 length: 15 amino acids. V was shortened by 3 bases and J by 0 bases, with 11 bases between the two germline ends. Germline V CDR1 and CDR2: LNHNV, YYDKDF (reference sequence). This CDR3 reads CATSSIRGTNYGYTF. The CDR3 DNA is TGTGCCACCAGCAGCATAAGGGGTACTAACTATGGCTACACCTTC.

The chain links TRBV5-4 to TRBJ2-3, with 9 bases that match TRBD1. After removal of 4 bases from V and 0 bases from J, the junction contained 9 bases not matched to a gene. The germline V gene encodes CDR1 SGHNT and CDR2 YYREEE (reference sequence). CDR3 size: 17 residues. In nucleotides, the CDR3 is TGTGCCAGCAGCCAAGGGACAGGGCATCCTAGCACAGATACGCAGTATTTT. It yields the protein CASSQGTGHPSTDTQYF.

The chain recombines TRBV7-9 with TRBJ1-4; no clear D gene. CDR1 and CDR2 (germline): SEHNR, FQNEAQ (reference sequence). The CDR3 loop spans 16 amino acids. Trimming pared 1 base from V and 3 bases from J, leaving 12 bases between. CDR3 sequence reads: CASSLVGGLSNEKLFF. In DNA, the CDR3 is TGTGCCAGCAGCTTAGTCGGTGGACTATCTAATGAAAAACTGTTTTTT.

The chain's CDR3 is CASSPRGSSTNEKLFF. CDR3 in DNA: TGTGCCAGCAGCCCCCGCGGTTCATCAACTAATGAAAAACTGTTTTTT. The J gene is TRBJ1-4, the V gene TRBV7-9; D gene ambiguous. Trimming stripped 5 bases from V and 0 bases from J, with 13 bases between. CDR1 is SEHNR and CDR2 is FQNEAQ in the germline V gene (reference sequence). This CDR3 spans 16 amino acids.

V usage is TRBV7-8 and J usage is TRBJ2-7; 7 bases align to TRBD2. Germline V gene sequence: CDR1 SGHVS, CDR2 FQNEAQ. CDR3 length equals 15 residues. After removal of 4 bases from V and 1 base from J, the junction contained 7 bases not matched to a gene. The CDR3 nucleotides are TGTGCCAGCAGCTCCACTCGGGGGGAGTCCTACGAGCAGTACTTC. It translates to CASSSTRGESYEQYF.

The V call is TRBV4-2, the J call TRBJ2-5; D gene uncertain. This CDR3 is built from 13 residues. Trimming removed 3 bases at V and 7 bases at J, with 12 bases between. Germline CDR1 is LGHNA and CDR2 is YNFKEQ. DNA for the CDR3: TGTGCCAGCAGCCAGGAGATTAGAGGGACCCAGTACTTC. It codes for CASSQEIRGTQYF.

This chain uses TRBV19 with TRBJ2-1, with D possibly being TRBD2 (6 bases). Germline-derived CDR1 and CDR2 are LNHDA and SQIVND (reference sequence). V gave up 5 bases and J gave up 5 bases, with 16 bases separating them. This CDR3 contains 15 residues. The CDR3 sequence is CASSSRASADNEQFF. In DNA form, the CDR3 reads TGTGCCAGTAGTTCCCGGGCTAGCGCCGACAATGAGCAGTTCTTC.

As regards this clone: It differs at one base from a far larger clone, so likely a read error. The chain combines TRBV5-1 with TRBJ2-7, with 8 bases aligning to TRBD2. The CDR3 is 11 amino acids. Germline V CDR1 and CDR2: SGHRS, YFSETQ. CDR3 residues: CASSAAGERYF. The DNA of the CDR3 is TGCGCCAGCAGCGCAGCGGGGGAGCGGTACTTC.